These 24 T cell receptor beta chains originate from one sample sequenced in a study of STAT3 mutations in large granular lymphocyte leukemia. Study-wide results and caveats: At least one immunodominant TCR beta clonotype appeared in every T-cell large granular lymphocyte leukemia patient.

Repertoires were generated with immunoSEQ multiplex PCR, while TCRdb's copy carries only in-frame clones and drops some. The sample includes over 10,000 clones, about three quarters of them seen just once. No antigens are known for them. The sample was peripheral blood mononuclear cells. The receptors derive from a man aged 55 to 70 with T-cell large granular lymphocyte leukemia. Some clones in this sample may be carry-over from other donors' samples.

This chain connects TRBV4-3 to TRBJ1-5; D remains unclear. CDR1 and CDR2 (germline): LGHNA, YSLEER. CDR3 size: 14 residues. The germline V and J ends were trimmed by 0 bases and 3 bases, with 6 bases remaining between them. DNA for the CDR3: TGCGCCAGCAGCCAAGATAGAGACAATCAGCCCCAGCATTTT. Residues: CASSQDRDNQPQHF.

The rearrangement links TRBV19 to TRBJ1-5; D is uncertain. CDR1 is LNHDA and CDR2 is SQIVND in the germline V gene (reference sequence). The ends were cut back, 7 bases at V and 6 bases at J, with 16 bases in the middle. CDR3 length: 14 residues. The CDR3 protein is CASKRDMGSQPQHF. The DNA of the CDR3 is TGTGCCAGTAAAAGAGACATGGGAAGTCAGCCCCAGCATTTT.

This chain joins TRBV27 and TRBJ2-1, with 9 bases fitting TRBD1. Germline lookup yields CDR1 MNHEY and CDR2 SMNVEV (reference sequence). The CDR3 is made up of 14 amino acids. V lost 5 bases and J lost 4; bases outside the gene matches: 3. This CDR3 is CASSPGTGYNEQFF. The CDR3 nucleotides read TGTGCCAGCAGTCCTGGGACAGGGTACAATGAGCAGTTCTTC.

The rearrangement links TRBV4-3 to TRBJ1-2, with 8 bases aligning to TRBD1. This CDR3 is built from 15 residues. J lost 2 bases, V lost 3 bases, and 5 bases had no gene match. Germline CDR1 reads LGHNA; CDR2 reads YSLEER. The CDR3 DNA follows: TGCGCCAGCAGCCACCGGACAGGGACCAACTATGGCTACACCTTC. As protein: CASSHRTGTNYGYTF.

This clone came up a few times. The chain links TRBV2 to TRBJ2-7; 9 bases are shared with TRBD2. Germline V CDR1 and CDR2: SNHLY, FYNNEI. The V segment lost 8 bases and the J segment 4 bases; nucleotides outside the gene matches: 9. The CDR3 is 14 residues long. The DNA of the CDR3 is TGTGCCAGCGTGGGCGGGAGGGGTTCGTACGAGCAGTACTTC. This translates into CASVGGRGSYEQYF.

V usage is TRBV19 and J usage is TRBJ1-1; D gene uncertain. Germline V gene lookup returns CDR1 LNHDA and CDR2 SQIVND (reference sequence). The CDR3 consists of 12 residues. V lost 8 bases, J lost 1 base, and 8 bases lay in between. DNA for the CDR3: TGTGCCAGTGAAAAGCCGAACACTGAAGCTTTCTTT. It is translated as CASEKPNTEAFF.

The CDR3 sequence is CAWRKRGGGELFF. CDR3 in DNA: TGTGCCTGGAGAAAAAGGGGGGGTGGGGAGCTGTTTTTT. V gene TRBV30 combines with J gene TRBJ2-2, with a possible D match to TRBD2 (7 bases). V lost 3 bases to trimming and J lost 8 bases, with 13 bases between them. Germline CDR1 reads GTSNPN; CDR2 reads SVGIG (reference sequence). This CDR3 has 13 amino acids. Drawing the rest from reference TRBV30 and TRBJ2-2, the complete variable domain is SQTIHQWPATLVQPVGSPLSLECTVEGTSNPNLYWYRQAAGRGLQLLFYSVGIGQISSEVPQNLSASRPQDRQFILSSKKLLLSDSGFYLCAWRKRGGGELFFGEGSRLTVL.

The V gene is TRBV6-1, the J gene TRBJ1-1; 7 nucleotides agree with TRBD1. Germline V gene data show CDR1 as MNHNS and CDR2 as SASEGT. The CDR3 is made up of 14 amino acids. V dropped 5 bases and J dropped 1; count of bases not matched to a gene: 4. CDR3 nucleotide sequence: TGTGCCAGCAGTTATGGACAGGAGAACACTGAAGCTTTCTTT. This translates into CASSYGQENTEAFF.

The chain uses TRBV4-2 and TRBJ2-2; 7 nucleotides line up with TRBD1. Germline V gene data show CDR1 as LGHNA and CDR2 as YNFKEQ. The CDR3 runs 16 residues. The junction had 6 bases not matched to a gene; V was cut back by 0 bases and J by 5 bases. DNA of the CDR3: TGTGCCAGCAGCCAAGACATGACAGGGACGACCGGGGAGCTGTTTTTT. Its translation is CASSQDMTGTTGELFF.

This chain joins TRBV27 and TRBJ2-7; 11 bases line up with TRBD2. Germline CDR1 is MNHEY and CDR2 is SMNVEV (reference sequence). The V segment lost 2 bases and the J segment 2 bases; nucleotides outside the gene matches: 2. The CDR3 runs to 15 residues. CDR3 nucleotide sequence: TGTGCCAGCAGTTTACTGGGACTAGCGGCCTACGAGCAGTACTTC. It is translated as CASSLLGLAAYEQYF.

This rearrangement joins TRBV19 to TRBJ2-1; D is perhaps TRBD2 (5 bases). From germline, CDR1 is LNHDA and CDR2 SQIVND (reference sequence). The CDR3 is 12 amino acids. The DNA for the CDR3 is TGTGGGTCCTCGGGGACCTACAATGAGCAGTTCTTC. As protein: CGSSGTYNEQFF.

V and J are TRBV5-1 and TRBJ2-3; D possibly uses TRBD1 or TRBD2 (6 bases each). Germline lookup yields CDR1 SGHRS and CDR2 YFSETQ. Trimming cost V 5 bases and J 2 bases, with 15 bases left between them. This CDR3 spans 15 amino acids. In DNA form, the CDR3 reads TGCGCCAGCAGATACACCGGGGGCCTCACAGATACGCAGTATTTT. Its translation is CASRYTGGLTDTQYF.

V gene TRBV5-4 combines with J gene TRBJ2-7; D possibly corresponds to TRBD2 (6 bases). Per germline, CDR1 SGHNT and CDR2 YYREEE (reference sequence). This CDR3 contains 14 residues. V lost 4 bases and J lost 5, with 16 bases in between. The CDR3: CASSRAGWRDEQYF. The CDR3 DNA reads TGTGCCAGCAGCCGGGCAGGGTGGAGGGACGAGCAGTACTTC.

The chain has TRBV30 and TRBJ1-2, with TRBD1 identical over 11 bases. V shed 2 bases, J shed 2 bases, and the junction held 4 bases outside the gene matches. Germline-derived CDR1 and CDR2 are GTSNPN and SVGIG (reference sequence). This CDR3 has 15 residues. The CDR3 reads CAWSLGTGGNYGYTF. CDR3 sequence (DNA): TGTGCCTGGAGTTTAGGGACAGGGGGGAACTATGGCTACACCTTC.

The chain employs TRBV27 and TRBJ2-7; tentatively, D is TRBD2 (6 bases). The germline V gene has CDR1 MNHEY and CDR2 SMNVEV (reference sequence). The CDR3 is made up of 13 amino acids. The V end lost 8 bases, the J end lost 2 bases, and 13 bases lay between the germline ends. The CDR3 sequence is CASLGGLPYEQYF. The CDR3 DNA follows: TGTGCCAGCCTGGGGGGTTTACCCTACGAGCAGTACTTC.

CDR3 in amino acids: CASSLSNGASEQYF. The CDR3 DNA is TGCGCCAGCAGCCTCTCAAACGGGGCATCCGAGCAGTACTTC. The V gene is TRBV4-1, the J gene TRBJ2-7; D possibly matches TRBD1 or TRBD2 (5 bases each). Trimming removed 4 bases at V and 6 bases at J, with 16 bases between. The V gene's germline CDR1 is MGHRA and CDR2 YSYEKL. CDR3 length: 14 residues.

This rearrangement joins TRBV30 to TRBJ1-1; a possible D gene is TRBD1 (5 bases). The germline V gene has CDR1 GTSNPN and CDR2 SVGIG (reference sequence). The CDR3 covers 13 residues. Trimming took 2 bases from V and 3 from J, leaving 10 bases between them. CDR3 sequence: CAWSRRGDTEAFF. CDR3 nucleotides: TGTGCCTGGAGTCGCAGAGGGGACACTGAAGCTTTCTTT.

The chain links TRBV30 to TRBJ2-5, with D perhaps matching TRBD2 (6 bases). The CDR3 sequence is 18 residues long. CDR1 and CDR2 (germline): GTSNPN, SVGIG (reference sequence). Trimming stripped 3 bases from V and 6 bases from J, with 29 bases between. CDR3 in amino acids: CAWRSQGWKGGVEKTQYF. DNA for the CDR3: TGTGCCTGGAGGAGCCAGGGATGGAAGGGCGGGGTTGAAAAGACCCAGTACTTC.

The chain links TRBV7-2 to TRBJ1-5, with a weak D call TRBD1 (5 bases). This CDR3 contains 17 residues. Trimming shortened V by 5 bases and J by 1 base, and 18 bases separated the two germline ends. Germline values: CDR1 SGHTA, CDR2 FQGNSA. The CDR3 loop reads CASSQRGTPLSNQPQHF. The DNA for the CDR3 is TGTGCCAGCAGCCAACGGGGGACCCCCTTGAGCAATCAGCCCCAGCATTTT.

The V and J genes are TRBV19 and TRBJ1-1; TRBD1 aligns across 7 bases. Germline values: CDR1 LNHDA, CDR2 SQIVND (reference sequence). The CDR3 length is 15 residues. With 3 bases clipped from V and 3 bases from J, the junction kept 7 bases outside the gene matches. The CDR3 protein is CASSIGRGEYTEAFF. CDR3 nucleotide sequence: TGTGCCAGTAGTATTGGCAGGGGGGAGTACACTGAAGCTTTCTTT.

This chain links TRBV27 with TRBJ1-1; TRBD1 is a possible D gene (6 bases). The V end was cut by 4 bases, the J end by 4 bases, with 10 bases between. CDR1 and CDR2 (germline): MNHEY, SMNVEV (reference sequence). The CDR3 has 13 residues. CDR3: CASSSYRATEAFF. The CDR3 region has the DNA TGTGCCAGCAGTTCATACAGGGCCACTGAAGCTTTCTTT.

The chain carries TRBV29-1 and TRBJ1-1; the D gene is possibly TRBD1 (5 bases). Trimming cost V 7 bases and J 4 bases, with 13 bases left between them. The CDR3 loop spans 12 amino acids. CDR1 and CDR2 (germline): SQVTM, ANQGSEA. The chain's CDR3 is CSARGTGTEAFF. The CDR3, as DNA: TGCAGCGCTCGGGGAACAGGCACTGAAGCTTTCTTT.

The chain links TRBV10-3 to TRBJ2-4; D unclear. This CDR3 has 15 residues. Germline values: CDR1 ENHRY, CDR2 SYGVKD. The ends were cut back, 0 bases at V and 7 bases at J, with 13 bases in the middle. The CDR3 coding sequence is TGTGCCATCAGTGAGTCGACCGGCGATTTGAACATTCAGTACTTC. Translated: CAISESTGDLNIQYF.

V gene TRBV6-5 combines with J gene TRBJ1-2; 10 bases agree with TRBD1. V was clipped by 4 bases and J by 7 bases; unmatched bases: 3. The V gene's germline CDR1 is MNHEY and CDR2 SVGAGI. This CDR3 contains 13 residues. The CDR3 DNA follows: TGTGCCAGCAGTTTGACAGGGGGCTCTGGCTACACCTTC. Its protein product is CASSLTGGSGYTF.